The clone carrying this T cell receptor beta chain appeared once. Antigen specificity is unknown. PCR or immunohistochemistry showed mismatch repair deficiency in every enrolled patient. Three pembrolizumab responders had their TCRs sequenced. The data were obtained in a study of PD-1 blockade in mismatch repair-deficient tumors. Overall study: Enrolled about 2012-2017, patients had progressing, pretreated mismatch repair-deficient cancers of about a dozen types.

Sequencing used immunoSEQ multiplex PCR; TCRdb keeps in-frame clones, though not all of them. The data hold approximately 100,000 clones, with about four fifths observed a single time. Overall study results and limits: After pembrolizumab, tumor-resident clones rose rapidly, then generally contracted before radiologic responses.

The V gene's germline CDR1 is SGDLS and CDR2 YYNGEE. The length of the CDR3 is 15 residues. Trimming took 2 bases from V and 2 from J, leaving 14 bases between them. The source of this sequence is an adult with mismatch repair-deficient cancer. V and J are TRBV9 and TRBJ2-7, with a tentative D call TRBD2 (6 bases). This sample comprised peripheral blood, obtained about 33 weeks after starting pembrolizumab. In nucleotides, the CDR3 is TGTGCCAGCAGCGTTAGTAAGGGCGGGACCTACGAGCAGTACTTC. This codes for CASSVSKGGTYEQYF.